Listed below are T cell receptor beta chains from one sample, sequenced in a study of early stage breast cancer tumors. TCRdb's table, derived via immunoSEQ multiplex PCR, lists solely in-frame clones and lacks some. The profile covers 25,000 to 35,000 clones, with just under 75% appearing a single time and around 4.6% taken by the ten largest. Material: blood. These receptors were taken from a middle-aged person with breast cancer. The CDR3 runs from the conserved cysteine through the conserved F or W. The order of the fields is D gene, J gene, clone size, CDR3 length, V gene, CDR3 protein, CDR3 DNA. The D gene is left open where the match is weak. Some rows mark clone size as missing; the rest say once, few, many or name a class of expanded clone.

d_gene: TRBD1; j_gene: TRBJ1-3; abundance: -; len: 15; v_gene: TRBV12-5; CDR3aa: CASGLVRGPGNTIYF; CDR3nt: TGTGCTAGTGGTTTGGTCAGGGGGCCTGGAAACACCATATATTTT
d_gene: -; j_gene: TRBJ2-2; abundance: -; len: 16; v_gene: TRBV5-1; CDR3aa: CASSFSPSYETGELFF; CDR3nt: TGCGCCAGCAGCTTTTCCCCCAGCTACGAAACCGGGGAGCTGTTTTTT
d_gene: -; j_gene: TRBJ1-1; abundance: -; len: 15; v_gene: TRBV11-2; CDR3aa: CASSDGTGRILEAFF; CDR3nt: TGTGCCAGCAGCGATGGAACAGGGCGGATTCTTGAAGCTTTCTTT
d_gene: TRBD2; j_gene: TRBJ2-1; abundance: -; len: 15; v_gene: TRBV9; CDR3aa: CASSVEPGLAGIAFF; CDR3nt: TGTGCCAGCAGCGTGGAACCGGGACTAGCGGGGATAGCGTTCTTC
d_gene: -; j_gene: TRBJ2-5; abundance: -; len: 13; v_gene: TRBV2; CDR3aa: CASSGLSQETQYF; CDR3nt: TGTGCCAGCAGTGGACTTTCCCAAGAGACCCAGTACTTC
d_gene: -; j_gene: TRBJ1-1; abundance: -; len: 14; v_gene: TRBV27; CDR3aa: CASRPAAGDTEAFF; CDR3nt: TGTGCCAGCCGCCCGGCGGCAGGGGACACTGAAGCTTTCTTT
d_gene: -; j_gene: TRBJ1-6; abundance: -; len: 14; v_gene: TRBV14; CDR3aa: CASSQGRKNSPLHF; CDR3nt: TGTGCCAGCAGCCAGGGCAGGAAGAATTCACCCCTCCACTTT
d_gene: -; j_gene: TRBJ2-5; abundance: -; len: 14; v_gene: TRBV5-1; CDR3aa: CASSWPDVLETQYF; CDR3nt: TGCGCCAGCAGCTGGCCCGACGTCCTAGAGACCCAGTACTTC
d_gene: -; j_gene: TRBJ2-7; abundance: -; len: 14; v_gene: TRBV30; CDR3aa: CAWSRMDGSYEQYF; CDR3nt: TGTGCCTGGAGTAGAATGGACGGATCCTACGAGCAGTACTTC
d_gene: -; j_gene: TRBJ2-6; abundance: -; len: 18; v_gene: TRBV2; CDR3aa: CASSEEGRDWSGANVLTF; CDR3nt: TGTGCCAGCAGTGAGGAGGGCAGGGATTGGTCTGGGGCCAACGTCCTGACTTTC
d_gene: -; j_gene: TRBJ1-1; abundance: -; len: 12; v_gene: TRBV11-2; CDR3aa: CASSLGGVGAFF; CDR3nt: TGTGCCAGCAGCCTGGGGGGGGTTGGAGCTTTCTTT
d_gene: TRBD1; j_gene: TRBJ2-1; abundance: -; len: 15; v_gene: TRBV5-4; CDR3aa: CASRTGTDPYNEQFF; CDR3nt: TGTGCCAGCAGGACCGGGACAGACCCCTACAATGAGCAGTTCTTC
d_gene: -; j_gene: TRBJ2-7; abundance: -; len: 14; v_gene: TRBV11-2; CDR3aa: CASSLGRTSYEQYF; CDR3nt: TGTGCCAGCAGCCTGGGTCGGACCTCCTACGAGCAGTACTTC
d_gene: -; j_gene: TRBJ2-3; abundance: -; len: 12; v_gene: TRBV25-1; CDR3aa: CASSAGGDTQYF; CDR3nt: TGTGCCAGCAGTGCCGGGGGAGATACGCAGTATTTT
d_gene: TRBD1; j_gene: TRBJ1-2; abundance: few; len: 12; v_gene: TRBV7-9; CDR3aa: CASSLGTDGYTF; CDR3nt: TGTGCCAGCAGCTTGGGGACAGATGGCTACACCTTC
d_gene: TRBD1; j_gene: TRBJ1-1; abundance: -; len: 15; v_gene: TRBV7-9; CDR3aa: CASSLQGAGNTEAFF; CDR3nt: TGTGCCAGCAGCCTACAGGGGGCGGGGAACACTGAAGCTTTCTTT
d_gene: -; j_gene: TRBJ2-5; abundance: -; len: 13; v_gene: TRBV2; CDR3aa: CASSWGPGETQYF; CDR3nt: TGTGCCAGCAGTTGGGGCCCTGGAGAGACCCAGTACTTC
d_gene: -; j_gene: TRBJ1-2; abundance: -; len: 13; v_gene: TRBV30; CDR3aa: CAWSPFLQPGYTF; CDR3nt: TGTGCCTGGAGTCCCTTTTTGCAGCCCGGCTACACCTTC
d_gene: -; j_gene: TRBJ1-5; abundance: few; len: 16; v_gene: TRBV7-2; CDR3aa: CASSLEASAGLEPQHF; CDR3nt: TGTGCCAGCAGCTTAGAGGCCTCGGCAGGGTTGGAGCCCCAGCATTTT
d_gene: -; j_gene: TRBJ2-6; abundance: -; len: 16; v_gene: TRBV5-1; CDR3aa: CARSHALNPGANVLTF; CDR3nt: TGCGCCAGGAGTCACGCCCTTAACCCTGGGGCCAACGTCCTGACTTTC
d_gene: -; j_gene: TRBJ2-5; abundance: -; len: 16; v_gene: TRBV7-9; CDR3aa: CASSPRVQHGGETQYF; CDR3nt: TGTGCCAGCAGCCCAAGGGTGCAGCATGGGGGTGAGACCCAGTACTTC
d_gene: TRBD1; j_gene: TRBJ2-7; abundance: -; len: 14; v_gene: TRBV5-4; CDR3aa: CASSMGQGAYEQYF; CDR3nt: TGTGCCAGCAGCATGGGACAGGGGGCTTACGAGCAGTACTTC
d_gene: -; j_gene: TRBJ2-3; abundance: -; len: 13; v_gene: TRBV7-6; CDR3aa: CASSLVRPDTQYF; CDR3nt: TGTGCCAGCAGCTTAGTTAGGCCAGATACGCAGTATTTT
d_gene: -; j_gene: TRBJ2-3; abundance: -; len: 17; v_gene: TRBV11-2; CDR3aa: CASSLILDWSDTDTQYF; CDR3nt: TGTGCCAGCAGCTTAATTCTGGACTGGAGCGACACAGATACGCAGTATTTT
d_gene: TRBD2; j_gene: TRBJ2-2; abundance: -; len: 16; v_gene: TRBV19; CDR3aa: CASRSGRAGVYGELFF; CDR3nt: TGTGCCAGTAGGAGCGGGCGAGCGGGAGTCTACGGGGAGCTGTTTTTT
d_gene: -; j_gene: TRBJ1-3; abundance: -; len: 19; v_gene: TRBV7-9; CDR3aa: CASSPKLRTETRGGNTIYF; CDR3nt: TGTGCCAGCAGTCCTAAGTTGAGGACCGAAACTAGGGGTGGAAACACCATATATTTT